Following are 20 T cell receptor beta chains from one sample sequenced in a study of patients and donors after allogeneic stem cell transplantation. TCRdb reanalysed the RT-PCR reads using MiXCR and keeps one entry per CDR3 protein. The data hold about 960,000 distinct CDR3 sequences, with around 17% observed a single time. The sequencing sample was made of blood, either unsorted or a sorted T cell fraction (not recorded which). Receptor source: a human donor who was either an allogeneic HSCT recipient or a stem cell or donor lymphocyte infusion donor (not recorded which). It is not recorded whose cells these are; they may come from a transplant donor.

This clonotype was observed a handful of times. The rearrangement links TRBV14 to TRBJ2-7; no definite D call. Between the trimmed V and J ends, which lost 0 bases and 1 base, there was a span of 7 bases. This CDR3 has 14 amino acids. Germline V gene data show CDR1 as SGHDN and CDR2 as FVKESK. The CDR3 loop is CASSQDHGSYEQYF. The CDR3 coding sequence is TGTGCCAGCAGCCAAGATCACGGATCCTACGAGCAGTACTTC.

This clonotype was counted ten times or more. This chain uses TRBV12-3 or TRBV12-4 with TRBJ1-2, with D perhaps matching TRBD1 (5 bases). The CDR3 consists of 15 residues. V gave up 2 bases and J gave up 3 bases, with 13 bases separating them. The CDR3 DNA reads as TGTGCCAGCAGTTTACGGAAGGGGAACCACTATGGCTACACCTTC. Translating gives CASSLRKGNHYGYTF.

This clonotype was seen a few times. The V and J genes are TRBV6-2 or TRBV6-3 and TRBJ1-5, with 8 bases aligning to TRBD1. Germline CDR1 and CDR2: MNHEY and SVGEGT. V shed 0 bases and J 1 base; nucleotides not matched to a gene: 23. This CDR3 is 23 amino acids long. The CDR3 DNA sequence: TGTGCCAGCAGTTACTCGATGAAGTCTATAGGGACAGGTTGGTTTTCAAGCAATCAGCCCCAGCATTTT. It yields the protein CASSYSMKSIGTGWFSSNQPQHF.

This clonotype was recorded a few times. The chain joins TRBV7-2 to TRBJ1-2; a weak D match, TRBD1 (6 bases). Looked up from germline, CDR1 is SGHTA and CDR2 is FQGNSA. Trimming shortened V by 5 bases and J by 6 bases, and 19 bases separated the two germline ends. The CDR3 is 15 amino acids. CDR3 region: CASSPKQGNLDGYTF. The CDR3, as DNA: TGTGCCAGCAGCCCAAAACAGGGTAACCTGGATGGCTACACCTTC.

This chain links TRBV7-9 with TRBJ1-2; 10 bases align to TRBD1. Germline V lookup: CDR1 SEHNR, CDR2 FQNEAQ (reference sequence). The CDR3 is 15 residues long. V was clipped by 3 bases and J by 4 bases; unmatched bases: 5. The CDR3 here is CASSLATGGVYGYTF. CDR3 nucleotide sequence: TGTGCCAGCAGCTTGGCGACAGGGGGCGTCTATGGCTACACCTTC.

This clonotype was seen a handful of times. The chain joins TRBV28 to TRBJ2-5, with TRBD1 identical over 7 bases. The germline V gene encodes CDR1 MDHEN and CDR2 SYDVKM. J gave up 1 base and V 2 bases, and 10 bases lay outside the gene matches. The CDR3 covers 17 residues. CDR3 sequence (DNA): TGTGCCAGCAGTTTAAGAGGATCCGGGACAGCCCAAGAGACCCAGTACTTC. This sequence encodes CASSLRGSGTAQETQYF.

The sample holds a few counts of this clonotype. This chain links TRBV5-1 with TRBJ2-7, with 9 nucleotides matching TRBD2. Germline assignment: CDR1 SGHRS and CDR2 YFSETQ. After removal of 0 bases from V and 13 bases from J, the junction contained 8 bases not matched to a gene. The CDR3 contains 13 residues. CDR3 bases: TGCGCCAGCAGCTTGGCCCTTAGCGGGAGTAAATACTTC. It yields the protein CASSLALSGSKYF. Together with reference TRBV5-1 and TRBJ2-7, the CDR3 gives the full variable domain: KAGVTQTPRYLIKTRGQQVTLSCSPISGHRSVSWYQQTPGQGLQFLFEYFSETQRNKGNFPGRFSGRQFSNSRSEMNVSTLELGDSALYLCASSLALSGSKYFGPGTRLTVT.

This rearrangement joins TRBV20-1 to TRBJ2-3; 10 bases are shared with TRBD2. Germline V gene sequence: CDR1 DFQATT, CDR2 SNEGSKA (reference sequence). V shed 3 bases and J 2 bases; nucleotides not matched to a gene: 5. This CDR3 spans 15 amino acids. The CDR3 DNA sequence: TGCAGTGCTAGCAGTCTAGCGGGAGTCACAGATACGCAGTATTTT. It yields the protein CSASSLAGVTDTQYF.

This clonotype turned up a few times. The rearrangement links TRBV29-1 to TRBJ2-5, with D perhaps TRBD1 (6 bases). Trimming took 5 bases from V and 3 from J, leaving 13 bases between them. The CDR3 spans 13 residues. Germline V gene sequence: CDR1 SQVTM, CDR2 ANQGSEA. CDR3 residues: CSVLRQVKETQYF. In nucleotides, the CDR3 is TGCAGCGTTCTTCGACAGGTGAAAGAGACCCAGTACTTC.

This clonotype has at least ten counts. The chain couples TRBV5-1 to TRBJ2-7, with 7 bases that match TRBD1. The CDR3 sequence is 14 residues long. V gave up 4 bases and J gave up 2 bases; unmatched junction bases: 6. CDR1 and CDR2 (germline): SGHRS, YFSETQ. CDR3 in amino acids: CASSLRDRAYEQYF. In nucleotides, the CDR3 is TGCGCCAGCAGCCTGAGGGACAGAGCCTACGAGCAGTACTTC.

The chain combines TRBV5-1 with TRBJ2-7; TRBD1 matches at 8 bases. Germline CDR1 is SGHRS and CDR2 is YFSETQ. This CDR3 spans 15 amino acids. V shed 4 bases and J 4 bases; nucleotides not matched to a gene: 10. In nucleotides, the CDR3 is TGCGCCAGCAGCGCTTCCGGGACAGGTATTTACGAGCAGTACTTC. It codes for CASSASGTGIYEQYF. Supplemented by reference TRBV5-1 and TRBJ2-7, the full variable domain reads KAGVTQTPRYLIKTRGQQVTLSCSPISGHRSVSWYQQTPGQGLQFLFEYFSETQRNKGNFPGRFSGRQFSNSRSEMNVSTLELGDSALYLCASSASGTGIYEQYFGPGTRLTVT.

As DNA, the CDR3 is TGTGCCAGCAGTTCCAGGGTGTGTCAGCCCCAGCATTTT. Protein: CASSSRVCQPQHF. This sequence joins TRBV6-5 and TRBJ1-5; D possibly corresponds to TRBD1 (5 bases). The CDR3 is 13 amino acids. V was trimmed by 4 bases and J by 6 bases, leaving 10 bases between them. Germline lookup yields CDR1 MNHEY and CDR2 SVGAGI.

There are a few counts of this clonotype. This chain connects TRBV2 to TRBJ2-7, with D possibly being TRBD1 (5 bases). The germline V gene encodes CDR1 SNHLY and CDR2 FYNNEI. V was cut by 9 bases and J by 8 bases, with 20 bases left in between. The CDR3 is 13 amino acids. The CDR3 loop reads CARILTEGQKQYF. The CDR3 DNA is TGTGCCAGGATATTGACAGAAGGTCAAAAGCAGTACTTC.

The genes are TRBV7-9 and TRBJ1-2; 8 bases are a match to TRBD1. The V gene's germline CDR1 is SEHNR and CDR2 FQNEAQ (reference sequence). The trim removed 1 base at V and 2 bases at J, leaving 6 bases unmatched. The CDR3 length is 16 residues. For the CDR3, the DNA is TGTGCCAGCAGCTTAGGCTTGACAGGGGACAACTATGGCTACACCTTC. Amino acid sequence: CASSLGLTGDNYGYTF.

The V and J genes are TRBV7-8 and TRBJ2-5; 8 nucleotides line up with TRBD1. Germline-derived CDR1 and CDR2 are SGHVS and FQNEAQ. The CDR3 length is 14 residues. V shed 5 bases and J 4 bases; nucleotides not matched to a gene: 6. The CDR3 region has the DNA TGTGCCAGCAGCCTCAGACAGGGGACAGAGACCCAGTACTTC. This encodes CASSLRQGTETQYF.

This rearrangement joins TRBV7-9 to TRBJ1-1; D is possibly TRBD1 (5 bases). Germline CDR1 SEHNR, CDR2 FQNEAQ (reference sequence). The CDR3 extends over 12 amino acids. Trimming shortened V by 4 bases and J by 7 bases, and 10 bases separated the two germline ends. CDR3 amino acids: CASSSRDREAFF. The DNA for the CDR3 is TGTGCCAGCAGCTCCCGGGACCGTGAAGCTTTCTTT. The full variable domain, its missing parts supplied by reference TRBV7-9 and TRBJ1-1, is DTGVSQNPRHKITKRGQNVTFRCDPISEHNRLYWYRQTLGQGPEFLTYFQNEAQLEKSRLLSDRFSAERPKGSFSTLEIQRTEQGDSAMYLCASSSRDREAFFGQGTRLTVV.

The rearrangement uses TRBV20-1 and TRBJ2-5; TRBD1 aligns across 9 bases. Germline trimming cut 4 bases from V and 3 bases from J; bases unmatched to any gene: 3. Germline CDR1 and CDR2: DFQATT and SNEGSKA (reference sequence). The CDR3 extends over 13 amino acids. CDR3 amino acids: CSATGTGKETQYF. CDR3 nucleotides: TGCAGTGCTACCGGGACAGGGAAAGAGACCCAGTACTTC.

This chain connects TRBV9 to TRBJ1-2; unclear D gene. This CDR3 region has 13 residues. Trimming cost V 1 base and J 8 bases, with 12 bases left between them. Germline assignment: CDR1 SGDLS and CDR2 YYNGEE. The CDR3 protein is CASSVNGLRGYTF. Written as DNA, the CDR3 is TGTGCCAGCAGCGTAAACGGCTTGCGGGGCTACACCTTC.

There are a few counts of this clonotype. The chain employs TRBV7-2 and TRBJ2-7; 9 bases fit TRBD2. The CDR3 contains 16 residues. With V trimmed by 5 bases and J by 2 bases, 10 bases remained unmatched. Germline V gene data show CDR1 as SGHTA and CDR2 as FQGNSA. CDR3 residues: CASSLVGGGATYEQYF. Here the CDR3 DNA reads TGTGCCAGCAGCCTAGTCGGCGGGGGGGCGACCTACGAGCAGTACTTC.

The rearrangement uses TRBV11-1 and TRBJ2-1; possibly TRBD2 for D (5 bases). Deletions cut 2 bases from V and 4 bases from J, with 18 bases between. This CDR3 has 17 amino acids. Germline CDR1 reads SGHAT; CDR2 reads FQDESV (reference sequence). As DNA, the CDR3 is TGTGCCAGCAGCTTATCGGGGTTCGACCCTATATACAATGAGCAGTTCTTC. Protein: CASSLSGFDPIYNEQFF.